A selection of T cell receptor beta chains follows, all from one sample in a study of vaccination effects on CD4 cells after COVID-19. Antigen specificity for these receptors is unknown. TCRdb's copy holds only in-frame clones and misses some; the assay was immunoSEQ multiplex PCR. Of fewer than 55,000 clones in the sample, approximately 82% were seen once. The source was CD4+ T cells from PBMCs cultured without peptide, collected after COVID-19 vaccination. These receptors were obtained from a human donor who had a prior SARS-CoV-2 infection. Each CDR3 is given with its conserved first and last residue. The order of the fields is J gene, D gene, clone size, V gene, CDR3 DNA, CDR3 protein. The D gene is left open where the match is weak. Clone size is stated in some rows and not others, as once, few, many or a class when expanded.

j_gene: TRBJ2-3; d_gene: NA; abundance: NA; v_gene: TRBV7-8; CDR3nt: TGTGCCAGCAGCGTGACAGGCTGGGGGAGCACAGATACGCAGTATTTT; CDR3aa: CASSVTGWGSTDTQYF
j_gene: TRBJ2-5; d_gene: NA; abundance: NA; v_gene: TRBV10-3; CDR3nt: TGTGCCGTAAAACCACAGGGAGGGGAGACCCAGTACTTC; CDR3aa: CAVKPQGGETQYF
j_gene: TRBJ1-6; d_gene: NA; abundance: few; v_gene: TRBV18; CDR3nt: TGTGCCAGCTCACGGTATAAGGACAAGGAGATTTCACCCCTCCACTTT; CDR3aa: CASSRYKDKEISPLHF
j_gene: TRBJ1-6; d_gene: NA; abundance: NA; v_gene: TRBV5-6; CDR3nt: TGTGCCAGCAGCCGACTGGACCTATATAATTCACCCCTCCACTTT; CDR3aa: CASSRLDLYNSPLHF
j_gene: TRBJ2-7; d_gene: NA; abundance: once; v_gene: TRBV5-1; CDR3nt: TGCGCCAGCAGCTTGCTAGGGTCTATGGTCTACGAGCAGTACTTC; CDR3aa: CASSLLGSMVYEQYF
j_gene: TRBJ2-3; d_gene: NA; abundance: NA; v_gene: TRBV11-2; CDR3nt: TGTGCCAGCAGGAGGGATGTGGTCGCAGATACGCAGTATTTT; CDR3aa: CASRRDVVADTQYF
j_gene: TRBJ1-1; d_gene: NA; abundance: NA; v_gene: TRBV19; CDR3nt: TGTGCCAGTACCTCCGGACGGTTCTTAGGTACTGAAGCTTTCTTT; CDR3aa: CASTSGRFLGTEAFF
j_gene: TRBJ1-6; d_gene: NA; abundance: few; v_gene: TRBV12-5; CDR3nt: TGTGCTAGTGGTTTGACTTTGGGGCCAGCAGATTCACCCCTCCACTTT; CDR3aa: CASGLTLGPADSPLHF
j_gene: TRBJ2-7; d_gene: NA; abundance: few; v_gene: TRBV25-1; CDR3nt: TGTGCCAGCAGTGAATCTGGGGGGCGAAGAGACTACGAGCAGTACTTC; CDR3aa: CASSESGGRRDYEQYF
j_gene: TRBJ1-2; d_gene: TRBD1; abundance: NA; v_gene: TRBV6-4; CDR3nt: TGTGCCAGCAGTGACTGGAACAGGGGCGGTGGCTACACCTTC; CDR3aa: CASSDWNRGGGYTF
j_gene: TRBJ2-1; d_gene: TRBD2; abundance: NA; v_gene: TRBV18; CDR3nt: TGTGCCAGCTCACCACCGAACCTAGCGGGGGTGAATGAGCAGTTCTTC; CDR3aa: CASSPPNLAGVNEQFF
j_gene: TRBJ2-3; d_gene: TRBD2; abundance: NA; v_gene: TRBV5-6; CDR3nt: TGTGCCAGCAGCAGCGGGGCAGTGGATACGCAGTATTTT; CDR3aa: CASSSGAVDTQYF
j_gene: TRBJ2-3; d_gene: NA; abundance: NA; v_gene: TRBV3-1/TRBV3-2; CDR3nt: TGTGCCAGCAGCCCCCGGGACCGGACAGATACGCAGTATTTT; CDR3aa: CASSPRDRTDTQYF
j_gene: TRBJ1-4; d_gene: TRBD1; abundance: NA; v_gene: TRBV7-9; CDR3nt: TGTGCCAGCAGCTTAGCCCAGGGGGGAGAAAAACTGTTTTTT; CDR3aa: CASSLAQGGEKLFF
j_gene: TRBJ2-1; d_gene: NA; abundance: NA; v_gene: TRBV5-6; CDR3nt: TGTGCCAGCAGCTTAGGACTCGTTGAGCAGTTCTTC; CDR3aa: CASSLGLVEQFF
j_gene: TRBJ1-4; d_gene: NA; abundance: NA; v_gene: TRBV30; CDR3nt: TGTGCCTGGAGTCCTGGACGCCGCGCAACTAATGAAAAACTGTTTTTT; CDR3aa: CAWSPGRRATNEKLFF
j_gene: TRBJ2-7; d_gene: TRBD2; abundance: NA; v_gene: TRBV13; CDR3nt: TGTGCCAGCAGCTTTGGGGGGGGACTAACCTACGAGCAGTACTTC; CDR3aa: CASSFGGGLTYEQYF
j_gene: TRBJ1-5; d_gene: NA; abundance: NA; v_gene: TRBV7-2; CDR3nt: TGTGCCAGCAGCTTAGAGGCCAGAAGGGTAGGTCAGCCCCAGCATTTT; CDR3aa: CASSLEARRVGQPQHF
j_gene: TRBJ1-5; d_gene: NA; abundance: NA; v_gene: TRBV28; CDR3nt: TGTGCCAGCCACGGGACCACAAGCCCCAATCAGCCCCAGCATTTT; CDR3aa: CASHGTTSPNQPQHF
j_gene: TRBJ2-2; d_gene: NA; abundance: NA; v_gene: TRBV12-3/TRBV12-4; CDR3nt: TGTGCCAGCAGTTCACAGTCCGGGGAGCTGTTTTTT; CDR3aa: CASSSQSGELFF
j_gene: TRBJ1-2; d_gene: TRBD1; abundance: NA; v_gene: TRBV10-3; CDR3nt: TGTGCCATCAGTCGTTTCCCCCGCCGGGACAGGGGGCAGGGAGGCTATGGCTACACCTTC; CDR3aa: CAISRFPRRDRGQGGYGYTF
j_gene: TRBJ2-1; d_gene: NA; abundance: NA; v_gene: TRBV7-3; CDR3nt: TGTGCCAGCAGCTTAGCCAGGGGGGATGAGCAGTTCTTC; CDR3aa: CASSLARGDEQFF
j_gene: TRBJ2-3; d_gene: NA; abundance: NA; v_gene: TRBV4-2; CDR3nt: TGTGCCAGCAGCCAAGATAGCATTGCCGCCGATACGCAGTATTTT; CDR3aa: CASSQDSIAADTQYF
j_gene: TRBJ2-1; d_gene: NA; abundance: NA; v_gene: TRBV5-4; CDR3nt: TGTGCCAGCAGCTTGGAAAGGGGTAGTGTTGTACAGTTCTTC; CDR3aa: CASSLERGSVVQFF
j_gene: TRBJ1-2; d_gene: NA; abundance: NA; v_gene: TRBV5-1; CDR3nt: TGCGCCAGCAGCGACTGGGAGACATCCCACTATGGCTACACCTTC; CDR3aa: CASSDWETSHYGYTF
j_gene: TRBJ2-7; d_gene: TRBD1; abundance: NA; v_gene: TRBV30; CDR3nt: TGTGCCTGGAGTGTACTGTCCCCCGGGACAGGGGGCGAGCAGTACTTC; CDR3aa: CAWSVLSPGTGGEQYF
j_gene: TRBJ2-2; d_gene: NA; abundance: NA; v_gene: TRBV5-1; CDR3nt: TGCGCCAGCAGCTTGGGGCTTAGCGGGGAGCTGTTTTTT; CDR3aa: CASSLGLSGELFF
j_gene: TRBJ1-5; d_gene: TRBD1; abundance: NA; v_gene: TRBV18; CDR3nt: TGTGCCAGCTCCCAGGGGGCGCTTAGCAATCAGCCCCAGCATTTT; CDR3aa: CASSQGALSNQPQHF
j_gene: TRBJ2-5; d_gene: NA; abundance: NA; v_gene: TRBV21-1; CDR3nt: TGTGCCAGCAGCAAAGCTGAGACAGTCCTCCGGACCCAGTACTTC; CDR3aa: CASSKAETVLRTQYF
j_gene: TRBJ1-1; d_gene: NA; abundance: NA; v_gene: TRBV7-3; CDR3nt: TGTGCCAGCAGCCCTAGTCAGAACACTGAAGCTTTCTTT; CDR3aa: CASSPSQNTEAFF
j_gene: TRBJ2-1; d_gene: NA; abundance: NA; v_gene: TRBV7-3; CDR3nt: TGTGCCAGCAGTCTTACTAGAGACAATGAGCAGTTCTTC; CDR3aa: CASSLTRDNEQFF
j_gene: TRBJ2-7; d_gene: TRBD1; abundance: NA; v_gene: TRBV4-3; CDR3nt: TGCGCCAGCAGCCACGTTCGAGGGGCAGGGGGCTACGAGCAGTACTTC; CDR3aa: CASSHVRGAGGYEQYF
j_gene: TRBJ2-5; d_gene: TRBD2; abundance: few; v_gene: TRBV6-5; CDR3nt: TGTGCCAGCAGTTACGGGACTAGAGGTGGTTCGGAGACCCAGTACTTC; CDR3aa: CASSYGTRGGSETQYF
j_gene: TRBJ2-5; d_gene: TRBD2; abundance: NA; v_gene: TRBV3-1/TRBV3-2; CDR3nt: TGTGCCAGCAGCCAAGGACTAGCGGGCTATGGAACCCAGTACTTC; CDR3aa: CASSQGLAGYGTQYF
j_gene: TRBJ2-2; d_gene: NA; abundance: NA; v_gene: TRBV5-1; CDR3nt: TGCGCCAGCAGCTTGAGGTTCGCAGGGTCAGAGAACACCGGGGAGCTGTTTTTT; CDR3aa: CASSLRFAGSENTGELFF
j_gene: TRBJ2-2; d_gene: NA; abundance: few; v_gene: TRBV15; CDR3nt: TGTGCCACCAGCAGAGCCCCCGGGGAGCTGTTTTTT; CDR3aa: CATSRAPGELFF
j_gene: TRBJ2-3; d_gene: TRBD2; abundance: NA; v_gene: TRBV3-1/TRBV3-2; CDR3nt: TGTGCCAGCAGCCAGGGGGCTAGCGGGAGGCGGACAGATACGCAGTATTTT; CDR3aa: CASSQGASGRRTDTQYF
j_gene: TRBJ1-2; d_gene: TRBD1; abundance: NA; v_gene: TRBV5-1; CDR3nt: TGCGCCAGCAGCCCAACAGGGGGCGCAGACTATGGCTACACCTTC; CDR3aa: CASSPTGGADYGYTF
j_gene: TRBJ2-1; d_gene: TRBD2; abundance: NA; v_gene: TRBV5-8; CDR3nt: TGTGCCAGCAGCTTGGTGCGGAGCGGGAGCTGGGGTAATGAGCAGTTCTTC; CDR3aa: CASSLVRSGSWGNEQFF
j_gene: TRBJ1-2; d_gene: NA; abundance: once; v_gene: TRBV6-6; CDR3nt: TGTGCCAGCAGTTACACTCCCGACAGAAACATCTATGGCTACACCTTC; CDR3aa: CASSYTPDRNIYGYTF
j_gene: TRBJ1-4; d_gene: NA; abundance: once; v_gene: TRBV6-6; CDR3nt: TGTGCCAGCAGTTACTCGCAGGGTTTGACTGAAAAACTGTTTTTT; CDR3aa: CASSYSQGLTEKLFF
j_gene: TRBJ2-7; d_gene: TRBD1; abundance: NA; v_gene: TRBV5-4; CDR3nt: TGTGCCAGCAGCTCCGGGACAGTAAGCTCCTACGAGCAGTACTTC; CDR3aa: CASSSGTVSSYEQYF